The 20 T cell receptor beta chains below all came from one sample that was sequenced in a study of identical twins. MiXCR, run by TCRdb on the 5' RACE reads, gives a single entry per CDR3 protein. The sample holds more than 600,000 distinct CDR3 sequences; about 18% are singletons and the top ten take 13%. The same sample was also used in a study of T cells expressing NK-cell markers.

Sequenced sample: PBMCs. All receptors derive from a woman aged 18-30 years in good health.

This clonotype came up a few times. The CDR3 DNA reads TGTGCCAGCAGTGGGGCAGGGACTTACGGCGAGCAGTACTTC. It codes for CASSGAGTYGEQYF. This chain connects TRBV25-1 to TRBJ2-7; the D gene is possibly TRBD2 (6 bases). The CDR3 totals 14 residues. Germline V gene data show CDR1 as MGHDK and CDR2 as SYGVNS. V was trimmed by 4 bases and J by 6 bases, leaving 16 bases between them.

The chain combines TRBV6-1 with TRBJ1-5; D unresolved. Germline V gene sequence: CDR1 MNHNS, CDR2 SASEGT. Trimming cost V 6 bases and J 3 bases, with 15 bases left between them. The CDR3 spans 15 residues. This CDR3 reads CASRSYPPDNQPQHF. The DNA of the CDR3 is TGTGCCAGCAGATCCTACCCACCTGACAATCAGCCCCAGCATTTT.

This clonotype was counted at least ten times. This sequence joins TRBV6-2 or TRBV6-3 and TRBJ1-2; 8 positions match TRBD1. This CDR3 contains 15 residues. Trimming removed 8 bases from V and 7 bases from J; junction bases left unmatched: 15. Looked up from germline, CDR1 is MNHEY and CDR2 is SVGEGT. The CDR3 protein is CASAFRRTGTGGYTF. The CDR3 DNA follows: TGTGCCAGCGCTTTCCGAAGGACAGGGACAGGTGGCTACACCTTC.

The chain carries TRBV12-3 or TRBV12-4 and TRBJ1-5; D is undetermined. The CDR3 covers 15 residues. Trimming took off 6 bases at V and 3 bases at J, with 15 bases between the two ends. The chain's CDR3 is CASSPSGQTNQPQHF. CDR3 DNA: TGTGCCAGCAGCCCGTCTGGTCAGACCAATCAGCCCCAGCATTTT.

Only a few counts were recorded for this clonotype. The gene calls are TRBV4-2 and TRBJ2-1; TRBD2 matches 14 bases. The germline V gene encodes CDR1 LGHNA and CDR2 YNFKEQ. With V trimmed by 8 bases and J by 2 bases, 11 bases remained unmatched. The CDR3 is made up of 18 amino acids. The CDR3 DNA sequence: TGTGCCAGCTTAGAGACTAGCGGGGGGGGAATGGCCTACAATGAGCAGTTCTTC. This gives the protein CASLETSGGGMAYNEQFF.

This clonotype showed up just a few times. This chain uses TRBV12-3 or TRBV12-4 with TRBJ1-5; D possibly corresponds to TRBD1 (6 bases). The CDR3 totals 15 residues. Between the trimmed V and J ends, which lost 2 bases and 5 bases, there was a span of 13 bases. CDR3 loop: CASSLMGGRDQPQHF. CDR3 in DNA: TGTGCCAGCAGTTTAATGGGGGGGCGAGATCAGCCCCAGCATTTT.

V is TRBV3-1 and J is TRBJ2-1; 8 positions agree with TRBD2. The trim removed 4 bases at V and 6 bases at J, leaving 8 bases unmatched. The CDR3 length is 15 residues. CDR1 and CDR2 from the germline V gene are LGHDT and YNNKEL (reference sequence). CDR3 loop: CASSPDPGLGNEQFF. The DNA for the CDR3 is TGTGCCAGCAGCCCCGATCCGGGACTAGGCAATGAGCAGTTCTTC.

This chain uses TRBV25-1 with TRBJ2-7; 9 nucleotides agree with TRBD1. The CDR3 extends over 14 amino acids. After removal of 2 bases from V and 5 bases from J, the junction contained 4 bases not matched to a gene. Germline-derived CDR1 and CDR2 are MGHDK and SYGVNS. CDR3 in amino acids: CASSEGQGFHEQYF. The DNA for the CDR3 is TGTGCCAGCAGTGAAGGACAGGGGTTCCACGAGCAGTACTTC.

The chain recombines TRBV10-3 with TRBJ1-1; no definite D call. Germline V CDR1 and CDR2: ENHRY, SYGVKD. The CDR3 is 13 amino acids. Trimming cost V 11 bases and J 2 bases, with 15 bases left between them. This CDR3 reads CALRLAGNTEAFF. In DNA, the CDR3 is TGTGCCCTTCGGTTGGCGGGAAACACTGAAGCTTTCTTT.

The genes are TRBV12-3 or TRBV12-4 and TRBJ2-2; D is ambiguous. The length of the CDR3 is 11 residues. V was cut by 5 bases and J by 7 bases, with 5 bases left in between. In nucleotides, the CDR3 is TGTGCCAGCAGTGTTCTCGGGGAGCTGTTTTTT. This codes for CASSVLGELFF.

There are a few counts of this clonotype. The gene calls are TRBV5-1 and TRBJ1-1; 8 positions agree with TRBD1. Per the germline V gene, CDR1 is SGHRS and CDR2 is YFSETQ. The CDR3 contains 15 residues. V dropped 4 bases and J dropped 3; count of bases not matched to a gene: 8. The CDR3 bases are TGCGCCAGCAGCCGCGGGACAGGATTCTACACTGAAGCTTTCTTT. This encodes CASSRGTGFYTEAFF.

The table lists this clonotype with a few counts. The rearrangement links TRBV9 to TRBJ2-5; a weak D match, TRBD2 (5 bases). The V and J ends lost 0 bases and 7 bases respectively, with 16 bases between them. This CDR3 has 15 amino acids. Germline values: CDR1 SGDLS, CDR2 YYNGEE. DNA of the CDR3: TGTGCCAGCAGCGTAGGCGGAGCGTCTGGAGGGACCCAGTACTTC. Translation gives CASSVGGASGGTQYF.

This clonotype was counted a few times. The chain joins TRBV19 to TRBJ1-5; maybe TRBD1 (6 bases). Trimming took off 4 bases at V and 3 bases at J, with 13 bases between the two ends. The CDR3 length is 15 residues. Germline assignment: CDR1 LNHDA and CDR2 SQIVND (reference sequence). In DNA form, the CDR3 reads TGTGCCAGTAGTAAAGGGGGACGGGTCAATCAGCCCCAGCATTTT. Translation gives CASSKGGRVNQPQHF. The full variable domain, its missing parts supplied by reference TRBV19 and TRBJ1-5, is DGGITQSPKYLFRKEGQNVTLSCEQNLNHDAMYWYRQDPGQGLRLIYYSQIVNDFQKGDIAEGYSVSREKKESFPLTVTSAQKNPTAFYLCASSKGGRVNQPQHFGDGTRLSIL.

This clonotype was found a few times. The chain uses TRBV4-2 and TRBJ2-1; the match to TRBD2 covers 10 bases. Germline CDR1 and CDR2: LGHNA and YNFKEQ. V lost 4 bases to trimming and J lost 7 bases; unmatched junction nucleotides: 13. CDR3 length equals 17 residues. The CDR3 spells CASSPQRGGYINNEQFF. In DNA form, the CDR3 reads TGTGCCAGCAGCCCCCAGCGGGGGGGGTACATTAATAATGAGCAGTTCTTC.

The chain is built from TRBV5-6 and TRBJ2-1; D remains unclear. Trimming removed 2 bases from V and 8 bases from J, with 8 bases in between. The CDR3 sequence is 12 residues long. Germline assignment: CDR1 SGHDT and CDR2 YYEEEE. Written as DNA, the CDR3 is TGTGCCAGCAGCTTCGGAGTCTATGAGCAGTTCTTC. Protein product: CASSFGVYEQFF.

This clonotype turned up a few times. The rearrangement uses TRBV5-1 and TRBJ2-1; D is possibly TRBD2 (5 bases). The length of the CDR3 is 14 residues. Trimming cost V 4 bases and J 10 bases, with 18 bases left between them. CDR1 and CDR2 (germline): SGHRS, YFSETQ. The CDR3 loop is CASSLDGQRGEQFF. CDR3 DNA sequence: TGCGCCAGCAGCCTTGACGGGCAGAGAGGGGAGCAGTTCTTC.

Notes on this clonotype: The junction shows a germline mismatch at one end, possibly a read error. The genes are TRBV12-3 or TRBV12-4 and TRBJ2-5; either TRBD1 or TRBD2 may fit D (5 bases each). The CDR3 totals 14 residues. For the CDR3, the DNA is TGTGCCAGCAGTTTTAGGCATGGGACGGAGACCAAGTACTTC. Encoded protein: CASSFRHGTETKYF.

In this sample, this clonotype turned up many times. The chain has TRBV25-1 and TRBJ2-5; D is unresolved. The V end was cut by 1 base, the J end by 3 bases, with 9 bases between. This CDR3 has 14 amino acids. Looked up from germline, CDR1 is MGHDK and CDR2 is SYGVNS. The CDR3 DNA sequence: TGTGCCAGCAGTGAATTTGCCCTCGAAGAGACCCAGTACTTC. Translated, it gives CASSEFALEETQYF.

This clonotype was seen ten or more times. The CDR3 sequence is CASSVGSGQETQYF. CDR3 DNA: TGTGCCAGCAGCGTAGGTAGCGGCCAAGAGACCCAGTACTTC. The V and J genes are TRBV9 and TRBJ2-5; D possibly corresponds to TRBD2 (6 bases). Germline assignment: CDR1 SGDLS and CDR2 YYNGEE. Between the trimmed V and J ends, which lost 0 bases and 1 base, there was a span of 7 bases. The CDR3 loop spans 14 amino acids.

This sequence joins TRBV11-3 and TRBJ2-1, with TRBD2 matching 13 bases. The CDR3 has 17 residues. Germline CDR1 reads SGHNT; CDR2 reads YENEEA. The J segment lost 5 bases and the V segment lost 2 bases, leaving 6 bases of the junction unmatched. The CDR3 region is CASSLSAGTSGNNEQFF. CDR3 sequence (DNA): TGTGCCAGCAGCTTATCTGCCGGGACTAGCGGGAACAATGAGCAGTTCTTC. Variable domain in full (rest from reference TRBV11-3 and TRBJ2-1): EAGVVQSPRYKIIEKKQPVAFWCNPISGHNTLYWYLQNLGQGPELLIRYENEEAVDDSQLPKDRFSAERLKGVDSTLKIQPAELGDSAVYLCASSLSAGTSGNNEQFFGPGTRLTVL.